This TCR beta chain was observed in a study of tumor-infiltrating lymphocytes in primary liver carcinoma. Study context: About 3.5 to 8 million productive TCRbeta reads were obtained from the samples, with similar numbers across tissue types.

Reverse transcription of approximately 520 ng total RNA with a constant-region primer produced TCR beta cDNA. Slightly modified ARM-PCR, run as three nested multiplex PCR rounds, produced the TCR beta libraries. MiXCR, applied by TCRdb to the multiplex PCR reads, yields one record per CDR3 protein. The sample has 90,000 to 150,000 distinct CDR3 sequences; around 70% are singletons. Joint extraction of RNA and DNA used 20-30 mg of bulk tissue that was unsorted. The patients lived with chronic HBV infection and had not yet received any treatment. This clonotype was seen at least ten times. The TCR originated in a woman aged 60-75 years with primary liver carcinoma and hepatitis B virus infection. What was sequenced was tumor-adjacent normal liver tissue.

CDR3 bases: TGTGCCAGCTCCCGCGGGAGTACAGATACGCAGTATTTT. Its translation: CASSRGSTDTQYF. The rearrangement links TRBV18 to TRBJ2-3, with 7 bases fitting TRBD2. CDR3 length equals 13 residues. Trimming removed 6 bases from V and 3 bases from J; junction bases left unmatched: 3. CDR1 and CDR2 (germline): KGHSH, LQKENI.